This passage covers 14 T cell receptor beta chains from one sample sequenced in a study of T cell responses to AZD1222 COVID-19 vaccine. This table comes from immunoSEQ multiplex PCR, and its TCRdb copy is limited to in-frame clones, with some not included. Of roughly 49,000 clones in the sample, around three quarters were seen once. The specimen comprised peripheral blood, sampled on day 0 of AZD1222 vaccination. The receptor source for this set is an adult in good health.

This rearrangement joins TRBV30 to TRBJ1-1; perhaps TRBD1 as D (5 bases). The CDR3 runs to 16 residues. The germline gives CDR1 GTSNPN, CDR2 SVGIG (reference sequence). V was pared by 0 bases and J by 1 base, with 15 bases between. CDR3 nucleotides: TGTGCCTGGAGTGTAAAGCCCAGGACAAAGAACACTGAAGCTTTCTTT. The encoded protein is CAWSVKPRTKNTEAFF.

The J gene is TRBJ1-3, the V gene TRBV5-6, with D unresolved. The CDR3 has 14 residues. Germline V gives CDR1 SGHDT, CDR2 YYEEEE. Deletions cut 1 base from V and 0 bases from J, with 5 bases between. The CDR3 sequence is CASSLLYSGNTIYF. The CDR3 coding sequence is TGTGCCAGCAGCTTGCTGTACTCTGGAAACACCATATATTTT.

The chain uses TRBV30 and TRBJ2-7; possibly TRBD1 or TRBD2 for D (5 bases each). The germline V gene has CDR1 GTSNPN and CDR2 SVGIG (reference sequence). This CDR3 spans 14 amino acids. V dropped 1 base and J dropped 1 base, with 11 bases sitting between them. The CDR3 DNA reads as TGTGCCTGGAGTGGTGGTGGGGGTTCCTACGAGCAGTACTTC. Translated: CAWSGGGGSYEQYF.

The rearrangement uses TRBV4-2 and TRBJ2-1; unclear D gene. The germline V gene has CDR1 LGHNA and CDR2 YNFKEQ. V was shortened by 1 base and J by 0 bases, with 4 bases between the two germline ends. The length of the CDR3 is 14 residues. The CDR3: CASSQGSSYNEQFF. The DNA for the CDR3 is TGTGCCAGCAGCCAAGGAAGCTCCTACAATGAGCAGTTCTTC.

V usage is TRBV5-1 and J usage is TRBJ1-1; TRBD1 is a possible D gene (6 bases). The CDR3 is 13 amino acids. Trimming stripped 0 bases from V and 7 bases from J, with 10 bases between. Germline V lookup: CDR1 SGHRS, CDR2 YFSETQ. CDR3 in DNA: TGCGCCAGCAGCTTGGGGACAGCCAATGAAGCTTTCTTT. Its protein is CASSLGTANEAFF.

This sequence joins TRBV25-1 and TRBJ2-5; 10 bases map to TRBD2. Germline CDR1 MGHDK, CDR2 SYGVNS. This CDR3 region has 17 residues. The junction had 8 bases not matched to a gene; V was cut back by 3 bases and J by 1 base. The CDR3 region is CASSDSTSGTFQETQYF. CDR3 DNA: TGTGCCAGCAGTGATTCCACTAGCGGGACTTTCCAAGAGACCCAGTACTTC.

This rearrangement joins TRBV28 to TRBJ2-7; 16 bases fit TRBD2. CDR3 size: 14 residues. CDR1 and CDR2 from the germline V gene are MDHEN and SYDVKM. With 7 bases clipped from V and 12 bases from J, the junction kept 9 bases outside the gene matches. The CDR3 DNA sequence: TGTGCCAGCACCAACCCGGGACTAGCGGGAGGGGGGTACTTC. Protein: CASTNPGLAGGGYF.

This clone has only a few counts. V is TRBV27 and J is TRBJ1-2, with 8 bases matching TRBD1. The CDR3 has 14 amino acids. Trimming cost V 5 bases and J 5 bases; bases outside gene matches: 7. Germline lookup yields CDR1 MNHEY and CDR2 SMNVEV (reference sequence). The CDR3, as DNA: TGTGCCAGCAGTGCTGGACAGGGAGGGTATGGCTACACCTTC. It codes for CASSAGQGGYGYTF.

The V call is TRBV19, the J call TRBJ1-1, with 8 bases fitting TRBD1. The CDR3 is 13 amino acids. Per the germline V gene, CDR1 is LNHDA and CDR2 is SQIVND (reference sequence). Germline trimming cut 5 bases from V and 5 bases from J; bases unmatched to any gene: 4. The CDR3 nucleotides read TGTGCCAGTAGTCCACAGGGGGGGACTGAAGCTTTCTTT. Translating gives CASSPQGGTEAFF.

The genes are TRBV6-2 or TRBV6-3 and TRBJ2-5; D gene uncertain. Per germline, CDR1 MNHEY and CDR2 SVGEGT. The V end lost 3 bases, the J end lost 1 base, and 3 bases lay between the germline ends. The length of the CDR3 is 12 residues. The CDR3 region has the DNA TGTGCCAGCAGTTATGGCCAAGAGACCCAGTACTTC. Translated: CASSYGQETQYF.

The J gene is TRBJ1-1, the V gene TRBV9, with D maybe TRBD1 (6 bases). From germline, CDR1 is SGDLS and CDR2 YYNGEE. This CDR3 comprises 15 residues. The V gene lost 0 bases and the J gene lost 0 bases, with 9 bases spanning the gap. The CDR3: CASSVGGQLNTEAFF. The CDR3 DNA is TGTGCCAGCAGCGTAGGGGGGCAGTTGAACACTGAAGCTTTCTTT.

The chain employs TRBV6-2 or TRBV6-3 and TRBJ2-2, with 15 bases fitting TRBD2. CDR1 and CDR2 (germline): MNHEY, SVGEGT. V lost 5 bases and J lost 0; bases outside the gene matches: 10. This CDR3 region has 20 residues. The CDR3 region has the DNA TGTGCCAGCAGTAAGGCCCCGGGACTAGCGGGGGGAACGAACACCGGGGAGCTGTTTTTT. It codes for CASSKAPGLAGGTNTGELFF.

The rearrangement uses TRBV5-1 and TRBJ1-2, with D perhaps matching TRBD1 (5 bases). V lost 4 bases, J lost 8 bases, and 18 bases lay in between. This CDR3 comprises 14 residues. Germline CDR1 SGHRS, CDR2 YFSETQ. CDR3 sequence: CASSPTPGAQGYTF. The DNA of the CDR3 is TGCGCCAGCAGCCCGACTCCTGGGGCGCAGGGCTACACCTTC.

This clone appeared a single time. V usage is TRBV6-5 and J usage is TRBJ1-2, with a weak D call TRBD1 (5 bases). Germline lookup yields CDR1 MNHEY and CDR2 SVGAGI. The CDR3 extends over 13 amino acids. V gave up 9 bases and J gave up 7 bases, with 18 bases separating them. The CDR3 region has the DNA TGTGCCAGTACCCCATCGGGGGTCGGTGGCTACACCTTC. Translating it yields CASTPSGVGGYTF.